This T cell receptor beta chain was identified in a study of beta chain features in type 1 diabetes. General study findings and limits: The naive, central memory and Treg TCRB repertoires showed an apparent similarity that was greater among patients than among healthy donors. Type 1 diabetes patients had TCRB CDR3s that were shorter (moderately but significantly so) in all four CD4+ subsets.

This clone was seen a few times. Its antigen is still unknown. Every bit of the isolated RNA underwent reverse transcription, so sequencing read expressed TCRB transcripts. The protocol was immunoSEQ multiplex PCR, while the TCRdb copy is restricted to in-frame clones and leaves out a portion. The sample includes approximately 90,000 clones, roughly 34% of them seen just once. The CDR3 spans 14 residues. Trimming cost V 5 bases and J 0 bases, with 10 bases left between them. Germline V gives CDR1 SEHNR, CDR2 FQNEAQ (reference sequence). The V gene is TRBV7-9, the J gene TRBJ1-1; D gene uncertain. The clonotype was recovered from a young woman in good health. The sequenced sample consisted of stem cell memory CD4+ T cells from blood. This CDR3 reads CASSLAALNTEAFF. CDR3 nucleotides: TGTGCCAGCAGCCTGGCAGCGCTGAACACTGAAGCTTTCTTT.